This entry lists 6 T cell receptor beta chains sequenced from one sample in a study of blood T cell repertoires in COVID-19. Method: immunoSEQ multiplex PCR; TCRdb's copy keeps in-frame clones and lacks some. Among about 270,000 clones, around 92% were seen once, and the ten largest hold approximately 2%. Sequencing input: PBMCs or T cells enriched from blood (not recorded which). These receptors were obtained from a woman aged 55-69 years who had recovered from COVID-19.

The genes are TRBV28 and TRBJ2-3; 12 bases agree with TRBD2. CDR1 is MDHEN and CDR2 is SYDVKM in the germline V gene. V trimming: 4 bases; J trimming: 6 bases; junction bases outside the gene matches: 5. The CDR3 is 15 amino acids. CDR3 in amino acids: CASSSTSGSGDTQYF. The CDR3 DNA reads TGTGCCAGCAGTTCGACTAGCGGGAGCGGGGATACGCAGTATTTT.

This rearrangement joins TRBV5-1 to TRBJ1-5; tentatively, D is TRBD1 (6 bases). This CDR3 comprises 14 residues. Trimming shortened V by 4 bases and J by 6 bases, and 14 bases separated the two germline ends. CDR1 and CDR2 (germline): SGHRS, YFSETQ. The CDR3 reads CASSPRGGSQPQHF. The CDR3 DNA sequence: TGCGCCAGCAGCCCTCGAGGGGGTAGTCAGCCCCAGCATTTT.

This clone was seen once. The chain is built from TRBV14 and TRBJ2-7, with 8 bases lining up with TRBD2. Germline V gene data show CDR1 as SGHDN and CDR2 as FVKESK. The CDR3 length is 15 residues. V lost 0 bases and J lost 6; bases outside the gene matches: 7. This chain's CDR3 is CASSQDRPGGLEQYF. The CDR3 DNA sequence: TGTGCCAGCAGCCAAGATCGGCCGGGGGGGCTCGAGCAGTACTTC.

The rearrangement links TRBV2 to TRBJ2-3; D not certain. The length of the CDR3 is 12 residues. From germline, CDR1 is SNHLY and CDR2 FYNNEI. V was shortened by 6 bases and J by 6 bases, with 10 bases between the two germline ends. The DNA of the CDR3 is TGTGCCAGCAGCTTCAACCGGGATACGCAGTATTTT. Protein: CASSFNRDTQYF.

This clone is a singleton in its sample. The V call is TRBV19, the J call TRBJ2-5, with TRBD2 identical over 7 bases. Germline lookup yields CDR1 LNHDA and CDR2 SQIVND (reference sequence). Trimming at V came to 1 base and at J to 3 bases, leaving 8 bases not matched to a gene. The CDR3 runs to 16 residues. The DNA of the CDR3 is TGTGCCAGTAGTATAGTTTTGGGAGGGTTAGAAGAGACCCAGTACTTC. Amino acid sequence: CASSIVLGGLEETQYF.

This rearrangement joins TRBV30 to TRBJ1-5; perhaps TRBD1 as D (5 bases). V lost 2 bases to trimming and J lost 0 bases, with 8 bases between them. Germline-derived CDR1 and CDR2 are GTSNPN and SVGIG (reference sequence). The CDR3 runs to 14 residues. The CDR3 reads CAWSRQYSNQPQHF. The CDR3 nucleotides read TGTGCCTGGAGTAGACAGTATAGCAATCAGCCCCAGCATTTT.